What follows is one T cell receptor (beta chain) and its context. The data stem from a study of blood T cell repertoires in COVID-19. About the study: The study drew acute and convalescent COVID-19 samples from the United States, Italy and Spain. T cells, B-cell-depleted T cells, or PBMCs provided the cDNA or gDNA that served as material.

Methods used by the authors: Estimation of nucleated cell counts relied on the amplification of reference gene primers. Profiled with immunoSEQ multiplex PCR; TCRdb holds only in-frame clones, not every one. V, J and clone size derive from that table, while D and trimming were established from the DNA sequence. Of some 100,000 clones in the sample, just under 95% were seen once. Deletions cut 3 bases from V and 6 bases from J, with 15 bases between. Germline V gene sequence: CDR1 MDHEN, CDR2 SYDVKM. CDR3 length: 15 amino acids. V and J are TRBV28 and TRBJ1-5; a weak D match, TRBD1 (5 bases). Sequenced sample: peripheral blood. The origin of this receptor is a man between 65 and 85 years old with acute or convalescent COVID-19. For the CDR3, the DNA is TGTGCCAGCAGTTTCCCGTCGGGGGAGGGTCAGCCCCAGCATTTT. Protein sequence: CASSFPSGEGQPQHF.